Following are 18 T cell receptor beta chains from one sample sequenced in a study of cytotoxic CD8 clonotypes in ibrutinib-treated CLL. Libraries were prepared by immunoSEQ multiplex PCR; TCRdb keeps only in-frame clonotypes and omits some of them. This sample has around 25,000 clones, with roughly 69% found just once. The sample in question was PBMCs, obtained at disease progression, from a patient treated with ibrutinib. Receptors were obtained from a human donor with chronic lymphocytic leukemia.

The count of this clone is one. The CDR3, as DNA: TGCGCCAGCAGCTTTCCTAGGGGCGGGGTTAGCACAGATACGCAGTATTTT. Translated, it gives CASSFPRGGVSTDTQYF. V usage is TRBV5-1 and J usage is TRBJ2-3; weak D call: TRBD2 (6 bases). Germline V lookup: CDR1 SGHRS, CDR2 YFSETQ. With 2 bases removed from V and 0 bases from J, the gap between germline ends came to 16 bases. CDR3 length: 17 residues.

This clone is a singleton in its sample. The rearrangement uses TRBV18 and TRBJ1-6; the D gene is possibly TRBD1 (5 bases). CDR1 is KGHSH and CDR2 is LQKENI in the germline V gene. CDR3 length: 15 residues. Trimming pared 3 bases from V and 1 base from J, leaving 7 bases between. The CDR3 protein is CASSPGGSYNSPLHF. CDR3 sequence (DNA): TGTGCCAGCTCACCGGGGGGATCCTATAATTCACCCCTCCACTTT.

This clone occurred a few times. The chain has TRBV19 and TRBJ1-1, with 9 positions matching TRBD1. Germline-derived CDR1 and CDR2 are LNHDA and SQIVND (reference sequence). The ends lost 5 bases at V and 5 bases at J; junction bases unmatched: 6. CDR3 size: 14 residues. CDR3 in DNA: TGTGCCAGTAGTGCGGACAGGGGAAGGACTGAAGCTTTCTTT. Protein: CASSADRGRTEAFF.

The chain couples TRBV5-1 to TRBJ1-4; D is undetermined. Germline V gene lookup returns CDR1 SGHRS and CDR2 YFSETQ. V shed 0 bases and J shed 0 bases, with 9 bases lying between them. This CDR3 spans 16 amino acids. CDR3 in DNA: TGCGCCAGCAGCTTGGCGGGGAGCACAACTAATGAAAAACTGTTTTTT. It codes for CASSLAGSTTNEKLFF.

This clone was detected only a few times. The CDR3, as DNA: TGTGCCAGCAGCTTGAGACAGGGGGATGGAAACACCATATATTTT. Amino acid sequence: CASSLRQGDGNTIYF. The chain links TRBV5-6 to TRBJ1-3; TRBD1 matches 9 bases. Trimming took 1 base from V and 3 from J; bases not matched to a gene: 2. This CDR3 has 15 amino acids. The germline V gene has CDR1 SGHDT and CDR2 YYEEEE. Full variable domain (missing parts from reference TRBV5-6 and TRBJ1-3): DAGVTQSPTHLIKTRGQQVTLRCSPKSGHDTVSWYQQALGQGPQFIFQYYEEEERQRGNFPDRFSGHQFPNYSSELNVNALLLGDSALYLCASSLRQGDGNTIYFGEGSWLTVV.

The rearrangement joins TRBV27 to TRBJ1-2, with 9 positions matching TRBD1. This CDR3 is 13 amino acids long. The germline gives CDR1 MNHEY, CDR2 SMNVEV (reference sequence). V gave up 10 bases and J gave up 8 bases; unmatched junction bases: 11. The CDR3 reads CATFKAQGAGYTF. The CDR3 nucleotides read TGTGCCACCTTCAAGGCACAGGGGGCGGGCTACACCTTC.

The chain has TRBV5-6 and TRBJ2-1; no clear D gene. Trimming took off 5 bases at V and 0 bases at J, with 12 bases between the two ends. Germline-derived CDR1 and CDR2 are SGHDT and YYEEEE. This CDR3 region has 15 residues. The CDR3 is CASSGGLPSYNEQFF. In nucleotides, the CDR3 is TGTGCCAGCAGTGGCGGTTTGCCCTCCTACAATGAGCAGTTCTTC.

The chain couples TRBV7-2 to TRBJ2-2; D is unclear. The germline CDR1 and CDR2 sequences are SGHTA and FQGNSA. This CDR3 has 13 amino acids. With 1 base removed from V and 6 bases from J, the gap between germline ends came to 6 bases. For the CDR3, the DNA is TGTGCCAGCAGCTTAGGGGTGTCCGGGGAGCTGTTTTTT. Translated, it gives CASSLGVSGELFF.

The CDR3 coding sequence is TGTGCCAGCAGCAAGGGGACTAGCGGGGACACAGATACGCAGTATTTT. Residues: CASSKGTSGDTDTQYF. The gene calls are TRBV7-2 and TRBJ2-3, with TRBD2 identical over 13 bases. The CDR3 runs 16 residues. V dropped 5 bases and J dropped 2; count of bases not matched to a gene: 4. Per germline, CDR1 SGHTA and CDR2 FQGNSA. Supplemented by reference TRBV7-2 and TRBJ2-3, the full variable domain reads GAGVSQSPSNKVTEKGKDVELRCDPISGHTALYWYRQSLGQGLEFLIYFQGNSAPDKSGLPSDRFSAERTGGSVSTLTIQRTQQEDSAVYLCASSKGTSGDTDTQYFGPGTRLTVL.

This clone was observed a handful of times. This chain connects TRBV30 to TRBJ1-1, with D maybe TRBD1 (5 bases). In germline, CDR1 is GTSNPN, CDR2 SVGIG (reference sequence). This CDR3 has 12 residues. Deletions cut 2 bases from V and 11 bases from J, with 15 bases between. CDR3: CAWSLPGRMAFF. The CDR3 nucleotides are TGTGCCTGGAGTCTACCGGGACGTATGGCTTTCTTT.

CDR3 nucleotides: TGTGCCAGCAGTCCGGGACTAGCTAACGAGCAGTACTTC. Amino acids: CASSPGLANEQYF. This sequence joins TRBV6-5 and TRBJ2-7, with TRBD2 identical over 9 bases. Trimming took 5 bases from V and 5 from J; bases not matched to a gene: 4. This CDR3 is 13 amino acids long. Germline CDR1 MNHEY, CDR2 SVGAGI.

The CDR3 is CASSFTGTGANQPQHF. The DNA of the CDR3 is TGTGCCAGCAGTTTCACCGGGACAGGGGCCAATCAGCCCCAGCATTTT. J is TRBJ1-5 and V is TRBV27, with 10 bases that match TRBD1. The V segment lost 3 bases and the J segment 3 bases; nucleotides outside the gene matches: 5. This CDR3 region has 16 residues. CDR1 is MNHEY and CDR2 is SMNVEV in the germline V gene (reference sequence).

This chain links TRBV18 with TRBJ2-3, with D uncertain. Germline-derived CDR1 and CDR2 are KGHSH and LQKENI. Trimming stripped 1 base from V and 2 bases from J, with 10 bases between. This CDR3 region has 15 residues. The CDR3 sequence: CASSPRTALTDTQYF. The CDR3 DNA reads as TGTGCCAGCTCACCACGGACCGCGCTCACAGATACGCAGTATTTT.

The genes are TRBV5-6 and TRBJ2-6; D not certain. The V end lost 4 bases, the J end lost 2 bases, and 4 bases lay between the germline ends. CDR3 length: 13 amino acids. Germline loops: CDR1 SGHDT, CDR2 YYEEEE. CDR3 residues: CASSPAGANVLTF. The CDR3 nucleotides are TGTGCCAGCAGCCCCGCTGGGGCCAACGTCCTGACTTTC.

This clone was recorded a few times. V gene TRBV7-9 combines with J gene TRBJ2-2; either TRBD1 or TRBD2 may fit D (5 bases each). Trimming left V 4 bases short and J 5 bases short, with 17 bases between. Per germline, CDR1 SEHNR and CDR2 FQNEAQ (reference sequence). The CDR3 totals 16 residues. CDR3: CASSSSGPSRTGELFF. The CDR3, as DNA: TGTGCCAGCAGCTCATCGGGACCTTCCCGGACCGGGGAGCTGTTTTTT. The complete variable domain, with remaining parts taken from reference TRBV7-9 and TRBJ2-2, reads DTGVSQNPRHKITKRGQNVTFRCDPISEHNRLYWYRQTLGQGPEFLTYFQNEAQLEKSRLLSDRFSAERPKGSFSTLEIQRTEQGDSAMYLCASSSSGPSRTGELFFGEGSRLTVL.

The rearrangement links TRBV9 to TRBJ2-4, with D possibly being TRBD1 (5 bases). Trimming pared 0 bases from V and 0 bases from J, leaving 16 bases between. Germline CDR1 reads SGDLS; CDR2 reads YYNGEE. The length of the CDR3 is 18 residues. CDR3 residues: CASSVAGDSHIAKNIQYF. CDR3 bases: TGTGCCAGCAGCGTAGCCGGTGACAGTCATATAGCCAAAAACATTCAGTACTTC.

This sequence joins TRBV5-1 and TRBJ2-7; maybe TRBD2 (5 bases). Germline V CDR1 and CDR2: SGHRS, YFSETQ. V lost 0 bases and J lost 5, with 12 bases in between. The CDR3 is 14 amino acids. The chain's CDR3 is CASSLAWSGNEQYF. CDR3 sequence (DNA): TGCGCCAGCAGCTTGGCGTGGTCCGGGAACGAGCAGTACTTC.

The rearrangement uses TRBV7-2 and TRBJ2-3, with D possibly TRBD1 on 6 matching bases. The CDR3 length is 15 residues. Germline V gives CDR1 SGHTA, CDR2 FQGNSA. V was cut by 4 bases and J by 2 bases, with 13 bases left in between. The chain's CDR3 is CASSSGGGLTDTQYF. The DNA of the CDR3 is TGTGCCAGCAGCTCCGGTGGGGGCCTCACAGATACGCAGTATTTT.